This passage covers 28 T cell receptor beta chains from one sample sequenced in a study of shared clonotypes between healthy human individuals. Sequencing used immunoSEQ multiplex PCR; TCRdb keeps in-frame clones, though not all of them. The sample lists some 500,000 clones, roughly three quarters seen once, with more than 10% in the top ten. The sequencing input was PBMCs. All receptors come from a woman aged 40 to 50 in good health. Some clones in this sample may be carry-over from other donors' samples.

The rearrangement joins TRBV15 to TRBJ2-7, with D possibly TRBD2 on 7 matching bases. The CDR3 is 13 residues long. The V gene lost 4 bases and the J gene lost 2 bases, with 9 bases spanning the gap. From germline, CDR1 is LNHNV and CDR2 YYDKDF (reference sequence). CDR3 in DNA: TGTGCCACCAGCATGGGGGGGCCCTACGAGCAGTACTTC. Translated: CATSMGGPYEQYF.

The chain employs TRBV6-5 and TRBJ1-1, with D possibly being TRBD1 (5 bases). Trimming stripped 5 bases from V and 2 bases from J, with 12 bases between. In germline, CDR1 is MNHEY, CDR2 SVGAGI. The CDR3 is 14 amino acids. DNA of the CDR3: TGTGCCAGCAGTACCAGGGCCCCCAACACTGAAGCTTTCTTT. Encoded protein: CASSTRAPNTEAFF.

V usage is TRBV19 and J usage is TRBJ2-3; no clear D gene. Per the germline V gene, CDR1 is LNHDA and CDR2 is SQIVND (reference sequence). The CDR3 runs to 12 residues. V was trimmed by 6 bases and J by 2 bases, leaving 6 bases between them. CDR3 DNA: TGTGCCAGTAGATCCAACACAGATACGCAGTATTTT. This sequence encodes CASRSNTDTQYF.

The CDR3 loop reads CATSDYTGGRNTIYF. The CDR3 nucleotides are TGTGCCACCAGCGATTACACAGGGGGGAGAAACACCATATATTTT. V and J are TRBV15 and TRBJ1-3; the match to TRBD1 covers 8 bases. J gave up 5 bases and V 5 bases, and 8 bases lay outside the gene matches. Germline V gives CDR1 LNHNV, CDR2 YYDKDF (reference sequence). The CDR3 consists of 15 residues.

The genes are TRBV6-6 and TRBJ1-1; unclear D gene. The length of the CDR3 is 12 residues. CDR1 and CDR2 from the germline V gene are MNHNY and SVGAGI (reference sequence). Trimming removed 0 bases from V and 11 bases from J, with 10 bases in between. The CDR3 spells CASSYSGVNAFF. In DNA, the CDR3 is TGTGCCAGCAGTTACTCCGGTGTAAACGCTTTCTTT.

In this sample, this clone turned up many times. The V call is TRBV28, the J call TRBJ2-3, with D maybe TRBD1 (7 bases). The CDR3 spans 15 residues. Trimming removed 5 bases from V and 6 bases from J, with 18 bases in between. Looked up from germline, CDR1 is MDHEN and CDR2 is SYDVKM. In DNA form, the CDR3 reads TGTGCCAGCAGTACCAGGGGCAGGGGGAGGGATACGCAGTATTTT. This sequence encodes CASSTRGRGRDTQYF. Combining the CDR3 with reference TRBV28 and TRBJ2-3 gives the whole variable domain DVKVTQSSRYLVKRTGEKVFLECVQDMDHENMFWYRQDPGLGLRLIYFSYDVKMKEKGDIPEGYSVSREKKERFSLILESASTNQTSMYLCASSTRGRGRDTQYFGPGTRLTVL.

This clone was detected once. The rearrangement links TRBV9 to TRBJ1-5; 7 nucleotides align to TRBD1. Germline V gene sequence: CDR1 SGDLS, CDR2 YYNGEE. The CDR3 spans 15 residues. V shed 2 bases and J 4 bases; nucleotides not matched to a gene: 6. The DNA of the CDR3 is TGTGCCAGCAGCGTGACAGGGCTAGGGAATCAGCCCCAGCATTTT. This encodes CASSVTGLGNQPQHF.

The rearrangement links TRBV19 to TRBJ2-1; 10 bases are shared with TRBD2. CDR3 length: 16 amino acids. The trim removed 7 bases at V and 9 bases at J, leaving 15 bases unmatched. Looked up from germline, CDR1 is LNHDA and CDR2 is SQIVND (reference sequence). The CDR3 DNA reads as TGTGCCAGTATCCCCCACCAGCGGGAGGGCCGGGGTGAGCAGTTCTTC. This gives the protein CASIPHQREGRGEQFF. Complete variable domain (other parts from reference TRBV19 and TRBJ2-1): DGGITQSPKYLFRKEGQNVTLSCEQNLNHDAMYWYRQDPGQGLRLIYYSQIVNDFQKGDIAEGYSVSREKKESFPLTVTSAQKNPTAFYLCASIPHQREGRGEQFFGPGTRLTVL.

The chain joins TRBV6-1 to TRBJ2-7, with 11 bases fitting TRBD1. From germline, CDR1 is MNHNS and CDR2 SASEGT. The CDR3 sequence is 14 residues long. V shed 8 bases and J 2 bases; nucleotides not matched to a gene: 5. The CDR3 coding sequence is TGTGCCAGCCTGGACAGGGGGCACACCTACGAGCAGTACTTC. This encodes CASLDRGHTYEQYF.

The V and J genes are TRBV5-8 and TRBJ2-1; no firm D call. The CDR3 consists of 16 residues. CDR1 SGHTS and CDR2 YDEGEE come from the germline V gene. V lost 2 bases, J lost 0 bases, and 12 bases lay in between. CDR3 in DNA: TGTGCCAGCAGCTTTGGGCTCACGACCTCCTACAATGAGCAGTTCTTC. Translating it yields CASSFGLTTSYNEQFF.

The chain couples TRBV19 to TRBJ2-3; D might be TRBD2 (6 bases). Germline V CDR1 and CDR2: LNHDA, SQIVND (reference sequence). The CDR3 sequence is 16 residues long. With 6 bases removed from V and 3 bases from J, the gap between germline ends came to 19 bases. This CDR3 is CASSHSVGGGTDTQYF. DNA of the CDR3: TGTGCCAGTAGCCACTCCGTGGGGGGAGGAACAGATACGCAGTATTTT.

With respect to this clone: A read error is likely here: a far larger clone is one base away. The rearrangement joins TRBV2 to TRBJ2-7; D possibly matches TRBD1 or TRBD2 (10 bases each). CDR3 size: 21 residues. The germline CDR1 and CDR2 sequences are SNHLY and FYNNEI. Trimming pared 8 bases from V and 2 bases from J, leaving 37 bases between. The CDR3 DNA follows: TGTGCCAGCTCGTTAGACAGGGGGCCTCCCGGGCTAGCGGGAGCCCCCTACGAGCAGTACTTC. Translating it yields CASSLDRGPPGLAGAPYEQYF.

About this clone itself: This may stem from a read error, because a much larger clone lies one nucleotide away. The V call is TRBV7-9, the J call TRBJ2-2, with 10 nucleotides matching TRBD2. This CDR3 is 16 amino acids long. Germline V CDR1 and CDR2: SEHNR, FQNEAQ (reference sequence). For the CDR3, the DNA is TGTGCCAGCAGCTTCTCCGGACTAGCGGCCACCGGGGAGCCGTTTTTT. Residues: CASSFSGLAATGEPFF.

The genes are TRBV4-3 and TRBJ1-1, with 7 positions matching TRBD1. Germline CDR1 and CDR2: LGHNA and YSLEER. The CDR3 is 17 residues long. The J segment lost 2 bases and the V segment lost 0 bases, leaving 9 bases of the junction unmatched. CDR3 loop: CASSQDTSWTGNTEAFF. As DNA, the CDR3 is TGCGCCAGCAGCCAAGACACTAGTTGGACAGGCAACACTGAAGCTTTCTTT.

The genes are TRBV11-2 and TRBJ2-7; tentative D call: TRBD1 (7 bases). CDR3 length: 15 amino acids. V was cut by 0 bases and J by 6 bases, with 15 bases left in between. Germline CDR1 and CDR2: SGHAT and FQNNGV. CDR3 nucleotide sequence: TGTGCCAGCAGCTTAGACTGGGGGGCAGGGGGCGAGCAGTACTTC. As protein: CASSLDWGAGGEQYF. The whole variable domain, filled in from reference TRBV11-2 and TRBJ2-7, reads EAGVAQSPRYKIIEKRQSVAFWCNPISGHATLYWYQQILGQGPKLLIQFQNNGVVDDSQLPKDRFSAERLKGVDSTLKIQPAKLEDSAVYLCASSLDWGAGGEQYFGPGTRLTVT.

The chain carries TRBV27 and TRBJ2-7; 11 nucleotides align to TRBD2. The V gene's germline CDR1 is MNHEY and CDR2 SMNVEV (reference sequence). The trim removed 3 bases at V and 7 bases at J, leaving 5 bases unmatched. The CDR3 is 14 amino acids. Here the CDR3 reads CASSFLAGGGEQYF. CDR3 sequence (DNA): TGTGCCAGCAGTTTCCTAGCGGGAGGTGGTGAGCAGTACTTC.

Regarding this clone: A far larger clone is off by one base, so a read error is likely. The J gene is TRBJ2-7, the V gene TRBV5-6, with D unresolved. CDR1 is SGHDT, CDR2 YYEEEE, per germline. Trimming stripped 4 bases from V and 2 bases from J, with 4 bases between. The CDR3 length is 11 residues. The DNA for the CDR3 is TGTGCCAGCAGCCAAACCTACGAGCAGTACTTC. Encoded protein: CASSQTYEQYF.

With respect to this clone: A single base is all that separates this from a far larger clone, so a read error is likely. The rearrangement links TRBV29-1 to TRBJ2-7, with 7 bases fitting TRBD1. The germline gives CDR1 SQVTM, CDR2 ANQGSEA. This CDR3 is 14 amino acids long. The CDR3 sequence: CGALRGTALDEQYF. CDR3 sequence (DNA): TGCGGCGCCCTGAGGGGGACAGCCTTGGACGAGCAGTACTTC.

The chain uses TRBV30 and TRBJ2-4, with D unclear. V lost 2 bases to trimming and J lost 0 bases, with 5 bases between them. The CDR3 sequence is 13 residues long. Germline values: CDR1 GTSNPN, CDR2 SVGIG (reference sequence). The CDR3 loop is CAWSQKAKNIQYF. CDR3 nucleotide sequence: TGTGCCTGGAGTCAGAAAGCCAAAAACATTCAGTACTTC. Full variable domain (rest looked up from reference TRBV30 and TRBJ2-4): SQTIHQWPATLVQPVGSPLSLECTVEGTSNPNLYWYRQAAGRGLQLLFYSVGIGQISSEVPQNLSASRPQDRQFILSSKKLLLSDSGFYLCAWSQKAKNIQYFGAGTRLSVL.

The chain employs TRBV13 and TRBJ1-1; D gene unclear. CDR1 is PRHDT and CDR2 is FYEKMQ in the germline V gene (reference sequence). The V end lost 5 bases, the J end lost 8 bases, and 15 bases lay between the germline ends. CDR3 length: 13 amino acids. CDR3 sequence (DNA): TGTGCCAGCAGCACCGCGGTAGCCCGAGAAGCTTTCTTT. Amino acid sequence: CASSTAVAREAFF.

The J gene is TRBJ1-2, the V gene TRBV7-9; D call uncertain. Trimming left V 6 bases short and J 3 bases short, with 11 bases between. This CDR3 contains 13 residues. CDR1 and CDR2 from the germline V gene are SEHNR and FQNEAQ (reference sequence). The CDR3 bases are TGTGCCAGCAGTATAGACCAATACTATGGCTACACCTTC. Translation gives CASSIDQYYGYTF. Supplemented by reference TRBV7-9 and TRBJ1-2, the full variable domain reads DTGVSQNPRHKITKRGQNVTFRCDPISEHNRLYWYRQTLGQGPEFLTYFQNEAQLEKSRLLSDRFSAERPKGSFSTLEIQRTEQGDSAMYLCASSIDQYYGYTFGSGTRLTVV.

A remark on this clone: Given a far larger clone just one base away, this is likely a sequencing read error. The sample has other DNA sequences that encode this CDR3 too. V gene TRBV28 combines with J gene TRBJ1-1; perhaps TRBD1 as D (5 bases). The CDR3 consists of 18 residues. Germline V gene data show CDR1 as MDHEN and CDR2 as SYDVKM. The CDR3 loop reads CASSLPTSTRGAVTEAFF. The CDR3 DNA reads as TGTGCCAGCAGTTTACCTACCTCCACTAGGGGCGCGGTCACTGAAGCCTTCTTT.

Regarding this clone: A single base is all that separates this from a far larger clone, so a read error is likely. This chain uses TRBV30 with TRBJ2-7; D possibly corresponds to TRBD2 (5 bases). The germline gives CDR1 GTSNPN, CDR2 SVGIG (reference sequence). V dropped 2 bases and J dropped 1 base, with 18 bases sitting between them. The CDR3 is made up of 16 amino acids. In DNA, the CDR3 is TGTGCCTGGAGTCGATTTAGCGTGAGGTTATCCTACGAGCAGTACTTC. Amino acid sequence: CAWSRFSVRLSYEQYF.

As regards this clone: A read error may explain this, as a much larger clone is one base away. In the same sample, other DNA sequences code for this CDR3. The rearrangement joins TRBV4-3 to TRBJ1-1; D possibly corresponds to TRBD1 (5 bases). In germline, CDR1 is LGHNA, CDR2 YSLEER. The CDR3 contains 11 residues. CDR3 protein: CASKGNTEAFF. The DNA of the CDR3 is TGCGCCAGCAAGGGGAACACTGAAGCCTTCTTT.

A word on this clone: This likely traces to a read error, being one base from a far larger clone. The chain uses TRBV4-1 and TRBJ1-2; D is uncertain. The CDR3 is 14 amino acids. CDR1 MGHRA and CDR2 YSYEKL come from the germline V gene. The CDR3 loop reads CASGQVDVDYGYTF. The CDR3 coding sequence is TGCGCCAGCGGCCAAGTCGATGTAGATTATGGCTACACCTTC.

The CDR3 protein is CASSGQGYGYTF. The CDR3 region has the DNA TGTGCCAGTAGTGGGCAGGGCTATGGCTACACCTTC. The V gene is TRBV19, the J gene TRBJ1-2, with D possibly TRBD1 on 5 matching bases. CDR1 is LNHDA, CDR2 SQIVND, per germline (reference sequence). CDR3 length equals 12 residues. The V gene lost 5 bases and the J gene lost 4 bases, with 8 bases spanning the gap.

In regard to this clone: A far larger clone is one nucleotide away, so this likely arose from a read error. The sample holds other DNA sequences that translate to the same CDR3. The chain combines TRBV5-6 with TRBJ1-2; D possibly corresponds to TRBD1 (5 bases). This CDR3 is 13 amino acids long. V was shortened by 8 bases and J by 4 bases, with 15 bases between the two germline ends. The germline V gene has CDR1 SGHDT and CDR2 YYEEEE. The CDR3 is CASSPRQIYGYTF. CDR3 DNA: TGTGCCAGTAGCCCGCGACAGATCTATGGCTACACCTTC.

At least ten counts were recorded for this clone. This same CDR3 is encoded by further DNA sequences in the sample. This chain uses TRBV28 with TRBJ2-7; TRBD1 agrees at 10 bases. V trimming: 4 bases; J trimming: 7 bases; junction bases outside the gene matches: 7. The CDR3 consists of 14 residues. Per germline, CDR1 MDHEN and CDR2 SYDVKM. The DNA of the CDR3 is TGTGCCAGCAGTTGGGGGACAGGGGCGCGAGAGCAGTACTTC. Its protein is CASSWGTGAREQYF.